These 32 T cell receptor beta chains were all obtained from the same sample, sequenced in a study of T cell repertoires in ileal Crohn's disease. Time point reported: neoterminal ileum biopsy at postoperative endoscopy, about 6 months after surgery. Produced via immunoSEQ multiplex PCR; TCRdb's table is partial and in-frame only. Among some 60,000 clones listed, approximately 91% were seen once. Sequencing was done on a sample of ileal tissue. These receptors were taken from an adult with Crohn's disease.

The rearrangement links TRBV30 to TRBJ1-2; the D gene is possibly TRBD1 (6 bases). The CDR3 contains 12 residues. Trimming took 1 base from V and 8 from J, leaving 11 bases between them. Germline V gives CDR1 GTSNPN, CDR2 SVGIG (reference sequence). The CDR3: CAWSESRGGYTF. In DNA form, the CDR3 reads TGTGCCTGGAGTGAGAGCAGGGGCGGCTACACCTTC.

The V and J genes are TRBV7-2 and TRBJ2-5; tentative D call: TRBD2 (6 bases). Trimming stripped 5 bases from V and 4 bases from J, with 17 bases between. The germline V gene has CDR1 SGHTA and CDR2 FQGNSA. CDR3 size: 15 residues. CDR3 loop: CASSTGLFGGETQYF. The CDR3 DNA reads TGTGCCAGCAGCACCGGACTATTTGGGGGAGAGACCCAGTACTTC.

This rearrangement joins TRBV11-3 to TRBJ2-1; possible D gene TRBD2, 5 bases. The CDR3 length is 15 residues. The ends were cut back, 2 bases at V and 1 base at J, with 9 bases in the middle. Germline V gene lookup returns CDR1 SGHNT and CDR2 YENEEA. For the CDR3, the DNA is TGTGCCAGCAGCTTATATTCGGGGTCCTACAATGAGCAGTTCTTC. Translating gives CASSLYSGSYNEQFF.

This rearrangement joins TRBV10-3 to TRBJ1-3, with no clear D. V was cut by 0 bases and J by 0 bases, with 6 bases left in between. Germline V gives CDR1 ENHRY, CDR2 SYGVKD. This CDR3 spans 15 amino acids. CDR3 region: CAISESISSGNTIYF. As DNA, the CDR3 is TGTGCCATCAGTGAGTCGATTAGCTCTGGAAACACCATATATTTT.

The chain recombines TRBV11-1 with TRBJ1-3; D is unclear. CDR3 length equals 15 residues. V shed 5 bases and J shed 0 bases, with 11 bases lying between them. Germline V gene data show CDR1 as SGHAT and CDR2 as FQDESV (reference sequence). This chain's CDR3 is CASSPHGSSGNTIYF. Here the CDR3 DNA reads TGTGCCAGCAGCCCGCATGGCAGCTCTGGAAACACCATATATTTT.

This chain connects TRBV9 to TRBJ1-2; 11 bases align to TRBD1. This CDR3 comprises 13 residues. Germline CDR1 and CDR2: SGDLS and YYNGEE. V trimming: 7 bases; J trimming: 8 bases; junction bases outside the gene matches: 7. The CDR3 region is CASRDRGLSGYTF. The CDR3 bases are TGTGCCAGCCGGGACAGGGGGTTATCCGGCTACACCTTC.

The chain employs TRBV9 and TRBJ2-2, with D possibly matching TRBD2 (5 bases). The germline V and J ends were trimmed by 4 bases and 6 bases, with 13 bases remaining between them. Germline V CDR1 and CDR2: SGDLS, YYNGEE. This CDR3 region has 14 residues. CDR3 in amino acids: CASSPGVGPGELFF. The CDR3 DNA reads TGTGCCAGCAGCCCCGGGGTTGGCCCCGGGGAGCTGTTTTTT.

Worth noting for this clone: Germline and junction disagree at one end, which may indicate a read error. Distinct nucleotide sequences in the sample also encode this CDR3. The chain links TRBV6-5 to TRBJ1-5; TRBD1 matches at 7 bases. This CDR3 contains 13 residues. Germline V gene lookup returns CDR1 MNHEY and CDR2 SVGAGI. CDR3: CASGTELNQPQHF. DNA for the CDR3: TGCGCCTCCGGGACAGAACTCAATCAGCCCCAGCATTTT.

With respect to this clone: Distinct nucleotide sequences in the sample also encode this CDR3. CDR3 region: CSVEDRSYGYTF. CDR3 nucleotides: TGCAGCGTTGAGGACAGATCCTATGGCTACACCTTC. The V gene is TRBV29-1, the J gene TRBJ1-2; D possibly corresponds to TRBD1 (6 bases). The CDR3 length is 12 residues. V was clipped by 3 bases and J by 4 bases, with 9 bases between them. The germline CDR1 and CDR2 sequences are SQVTM and ANQGSEA.

This clone was counted once. The genes are TRBV27 and TRBJ2-3, with D perhaps TRBD1 (5 bases). The CDR3 is made up of 15 amino acids. CDR1 MNHEY and CDR2 SMNVEV come from the germline V gene (reference sequence). Trimming took off 8 bases at V and 0 bases at J, with 15 bases between the two ends. The CDR3 region is CASAKTVASTDTQYF. The CDR3 DNA is TGTGCCAGCGCAAAGACAGTTGCTAGCACAGATACGCAGTATTTT.

The rearrangement joins TRBV5-4 to TRBJ2-1; 10 bases are shared with TRBD2. From germline, CDR1 is SGHNT and CDR2 YYREEE (reference sequence). V gave up 0 bases and J gave up 4 bases; unmatched junction bases: 7. The CDR3 loop spans 17 amino acids. The chain's CDR3 is CASSLVLAGDFYNEQFF. CDR3 sequence (DNA): TGTGCCAGCAGCTTGGTTCTAGCGGGAGATTTTTACAATGAGCAGTTCTTC.

The V and J genes are TRBV6-5 and TRBJ1-1; 10 bases align to TRBD1. The CDR3 extends over 14 amino acids. V lost 5 bases to trimming and J lost 6 bases; unmatched junction nucleotides: 6. The germline V gene encodes CDR1 MNHEY and CDR2 SVGAGI. The CDR3 sequence is CASSDDRGQAEAFF. DNA for the CDR3: TGTGCCAGCAGTGACGACAGGGGGCAAGCTGAAGCTTTCTTT.

This sequence joins TRBV11-3 and TRBJ2-3, with 8 bases matching TRBD1. Germline V gives CDR1 SGHNT, CDR2 YENEEA. After removal of 2 bases from V and 0 bases from J, the junction contained 4 bases not matched to a gene. The CDR3 spans 16 residues. The CDR3 nucleotides are TGTGCCAGCAGCTTAACCACAGGGGGGAGCACAGATACGCAGTATTTT. Its protein is CASSLTTGGSTDTQYF.

This clone appeared a few times. The chain combines TRBV18 with TRBJ2-5; 8 bases are a match to TRBD1. CDR1 is KGHSH, CDR2 LQKENI, per germline. After removal of 4 bases from V and 4 bases from J, the junction contained 5 bases not matched to a gene. The CDR3 length is 14 residues. CDR3 sequence reads: CASSLQGARETQYF. CDR3 coding DNA: TGTGCCAGCTCACTCCAGGGGGCTAGAGAGACCCAGTACTTC.

This clone was detected only once. The V gene is TRBV28, the J gene TRBJ1-5; the D gene is possibly TRBD1 (6 bases). This CDR3 region has 14 residues. The V and J ends lost 1 base and 6 bases respectively, with 10 bases between them. The germline V gene has CDR1 MDHEN and CDR2 SYDVKM. The DNA for the CDR3 is TGTGCCAGCAGTTTATCGGGGACAACTCAGCCCCAGCATTTT. Translated, it gives CASSLSGTTQPQHF.

The J gene is TRBJ2-7, the V gene TRBV6-5, with 9 bases fitting TRBD2. CDR1 MNHEY and CDR2 SVGAGI come from the germline V gene. The CDR3 consists of 14 residues. J was trimmed by 2 bases and V by 7 bases; bases with no gene match: 6. This chain's CDR3 is CASMSASGAYEQYV. Here the CDR3 DNA reads TGTGCCAGCATGAGCGCTAGCGGGGCCTACGAGCAGTACGTC.

V and J are TRBV7-2 and TRBJ2-7; possibly TRBD2 for D (5 bases). There are 13 residues in the CDR3. Germline V gene data show CDR1 as SGHTA and CDR2 as FQGNSA. V was pared by 3 bases and J by 2 bases, with 8 bases between. CDR3 DNA sequence: TGTGCCAGCAGCTTGACGGGGACCTACGAGCAGTACTTC. This sequence encodes CASSLTGTYEQYF.

This chain joins TRBV9 and TRBJ2-2; 9 bases fit TRBD2. The J segment lost 3 bases and the V segment lost 0 bases, leaving 6 bases of the junction unmatched. Germline lookup yields CDR1 SGDLS and CDR2 YYNGEE. The CDR3 extends over 17 amino acids. This chain's CDR3 is CASSVGSSGAYTGELFF. The CDR3 DNA sequence: TGTGCCAGCAGCGTAGGTTCTAGCGGGGCCTACACCGGGGAGCTGTTTTTT.

Only one count was recorded for this clone. V is TRBV5-4 and J is TRBJ1-3; D uncertain. Deletions cut 1 base from V and 4 bases from J, with 18 bases between. CDR3 size: 17 residues. The germline V gene encodes CDR1 SGHNT and CDR2 YYREEE (reference sequence). The CDR3 reads CASSLSGGPRGGNTIYF. CDR3 coding DNA: TGTGCCAGCAGCTTGAGTGGAGGGCCTCGTGGAGGAAACACCATATATTTT.

This CDR3 reads CASSQSNRGTSAEAFF. CDR3 sequence (DNA): TGTGCCAGCAGCCAGTCGAACAGGGGGACTTCAGCTGAAGCTTTCTTT. The chain joins TRBV4-2 to TRBJ1-1; TRBD1 aligns across 8 bases. The V gene's germline CDR1 is LGHNA and CDR2 YNFKEQ. V gave up 3 bases and J gave up 6 bases; unmatched junction bases: 12. CDR3 length: 16 amino acids.

This rearrangement joins TRBV9 to TRBJ2-2; 9 positions agree with TRBD1. Germline V gene lookup returns CDR1 SGDLS and CDR2 YYNGEE. The CDR3 extends over 17 amino acids. With V trimmed by 3 bases and J by 6 bases, 12 bases remained unmatched. The CDR3 DNA reads as TGTGCCAGCAGCGCCCGAGCAGGGACAGGGATTCCCGGGGAGCTGTTTTTT. Translated, it gives CASSARAGTGIPGELFF. The full variable domain, its missing parts supplied by reference TRBV9 and TRBJ2-2, is DSGVTQTPKHLITATGQRVTLRCSPRSGDLSVYWYQQSLDQGLQFLIQYYNGEERAKGNILERFSAQQFPDLHSELNLSSLELGDSALYFCASSARAGTGIPGELFFGEGSRLTVL.

The chain joins TRBV7-9 to TRBJ1-3; D gene unclear. The V gene's germline CDR1 is SEHNR and CDR2 FQNEAQ (reference sequence). V lost 4 bases to trimming and J lost 7 bases, with 14 bases between them. This CDR3 is 14 amino acids long. CDR3 DNA: TGTGCCAGCAGCTCTTTCTCCACGGGGAACACCATATATTTT. Amino acids: CASSSFSTGNTIYF.

The chain recombines TRBV5-1 with TRBJ1-1; TRBD1 matches at 7 bases. Germline V gives CDR1 SGHRS, CDR2 YFSETQ. With V trimmed by 4 bases and J by 0 bases, 12 bases remained unmatched. The length of the CDR3 is 17 residues. CDR3: CASSHGRDSSLNTEAFF. The CDR3 DNA follows: TGCGCCAGCAGCCACGGAAGGGACAGCTCACTGAACACTGAAGCTTTCTTT.

V usage is TRBV5-5 and J usage is TRBJ1-6; possibly TRBD1 for D (5 bases). Germline V lookup: CDR1 SGHKS, CDR2 YYEKEE (reference sequence). The CDR3 runs 16 residues. Trimming shortened V by 1 base and J by 1 base, and 9 bases separated the two germline ends. The CDR3 coding sequence is TGTGCCAGCAGCTTGCGACGACAGTCCTATAATTCACCCCTCCACTTT. Its translation: CASSLRRQSYNSPLHF.

This rearrangement joins TRBV5-6 to TRBJ1-5, with TRBD1 matching over 8 bases. The germline gives CDR1 SGHDT, CDR2 YYEEEE. The CDR3 covers 13 residues. Germline trimming cut 5 bases from V and 7 bases from J; bases unmatched to any gene: 5. CDR3 sequence: CASSDRGAQPQHF. CDR3 DNA: TGTGCCAGCAGTGACAGGGGCGCGCAGCCCCAGCATTTT.

V and J are TRBV9 and TRBJ1-2, with a tentative D call TRBD1 (5 bases). CDR3 length equals 13 residues. Between the trimmed V and J ends, which lost 4 bases and 6 bases, there was a span of 13 bases. Germline-derived CDR1 and CDR2 are SGDLS and YYNGEE. This CDR3 reads CASSNRAGHGYTF. In nucleotides, the CDR3 is TGTGCCAGCAGCAATCGGGCAGGGCATGGCTACACCTTC. The full variable domain, rest sourced from reference TRBV9 and TRBJ1-2, is DSGVTQTPKHLITATGQRVTLRCSPRSGDLSVYWYQQSLDQGLQFLIQYYNGEERAKGNILERFSAQQFPDLHSELNLSSLELGDSALYFCASSNRAGHGYTFGSGTRLTVV.

The chain uses TRBV29-1 and TRBJ1-2, with D perhaps matching TRBD1 (6 bases). Trimming took 5 bases from V and 2 from J, leaving 15 bases between them. This CDR3 comprises 14 residues. Germline values: CDR1 SQVTM, CDR2 ANQGSEA. In DNA form, the CDR3 reads TGCAGCGTTTCCCAGGGGTCTCCGAACTATGGCTACACCTTC. This translates into CSVSQGSPNYGYTF.

V is TRBV27 and J is TRBJ1-4; D call uncertain. This CDR3 is 15 amino acids long. Germline-derived CDR1 and CDR2 are MNHEY and SMNVEV (reference sequence). V was pared by 4 bases and J by 0 bases, with 9 bases between. For the CDR3, the DNA is TGTGCCAGCAGTTATAGACGGGCAACTAATGAAAAACTGTTTTTT. Translated: CASSYRRATNEKLFF.

The genes are TRBV2 and TRBJ1-3; D unclear. V lost 7 bases to trimming and J lost 7 bases, with 17 bases between them. The germline V gene has CDR1 SNHLY and CDR2 FYNNEI. This CDR3 spans 14 amino acids. CDR3 in amino acids: CASMAELSVNTIYF. The CDR3 coding sequence is TGTGCCAGCATGGCGGAGCTATCAGTCAACACCATATATTTT.

The chain uses TRBV13 and TRBJ1-6; D not certain. V was pared by 5 bases and J by 1 base, with 9 bases between. Germline CDR1 and CDR2: PRHDT and FYEKMQ (reference sequence). The length of the CDR3 is 15 residues. CDR3 nucleotides: TGTGCCAGCAGCCGGGGATTATCCTATAATTCACCCCTCCACTTT. Translation: CASSRGLSYNSPLHF.

CDR3 nucleotide sequence: TGTGCCACCCAGTTTAGGACAGGGGGATTCGTGAACACTGAAGCTTTCTTT. Its translation: CATQFRTGGFVNTEAFF. The chain carries TRBV10-3 and TRBJ1-1; TRBD1 aligns across 10 bases. After removal of 10 bases from V and 0 bases from J, the junction contained 14 bases not matched to a gene. Germline V gene data show CDR1 as ENHRY and CDR2 as SYGVKD. The CDR3 length is 17 residues.

The gene calls are TRBV4-1 and TRBJ1-2, with unresolved D. CDR1 MGHRA and CDR2 YSYEKL come from the germline V gene. Between the trimmed V and J ends, which lost 0 bases and 6 bases, there was a span of 17 bases. There are 16 residues in the CDR3. The CDR3 DNA follows: TGCGCCAGCAGCCAAGACTTAAGGGAGCTCAAAAATGGCTACACCTTC. Protein product: CASSQDLRELKNGYTF.